The 2 T cell receptor beta chains presented below share a single source sample, sequenced in a study of T cell changes during pregnancy in multiple sclerosis. Produced via immunoSEQ multiplex PCR; TCRdb's table is partial and in-frame only. The sample includes 20,000 to 25,000 clones, 85% to 95% of them seen just once. This specimen was CD8+ T cells from peripheral blood mononuclear cells, taken in the third trimester of pregnancy. All receptors come from a female donor with multiple sclerosis, enrolled in a pregnancy study.

V usage is TRBV2 and J usage is TRBJ1-2, with no clear D. The CDR3 extends over 15 amino acids. Per germline, CDR1 SNHLY and CDR2 FYNNEI. V lost 10 bases to trimming and J lost 0 bases, with 18 bases between them. The CDR3 DNA follows: TGTGCCAACTTCAGGCCCCAGGAAGCTAACTATGGCTACACCTTC. This codes for CANFRPQEANYGYTF. The full variable domain, rest sourced from reference TRBV2 and TRBJ1-2, is EPEVTQTPSHQVTQMGQEVILRCVPISNHLYFYWYRQILGQKVEFLVSFYNNEISEKSEIFDDQFSVERPDGSNFTLKIRSTKLEDSAMYFCANFRPQEANYGYTFGSGTRLTVV.

The V call is TRBV7-3, the J call TRBJ2-1, with 9 positions matching TRBD2. Germline loops: CDR1 SGHTA, CDR2 FQGTGA. The ends lost 5 bases at V and 4 bases at J; junction bases unmatched: 12. This CDR3 has 17 amino acids. The CDR3 reads CASSPGASGDLYNEQFF. The DNA for the CDR3 is TGTGCCAGCAGCCCGGGGGCTAGCGGGGATCTGTACAATGAGCAGTTCTTC.